This T cell receptor beta chain comes out of a study of response to subunit inactivated influenza vaccine. The CDR3 runs to 15 residues. CDR1 is SGHRS, CDR2 YFSETQ, per germline. The V gene end was trimmed by 3 bases and the J gene end by 7 bases; junction bases not matched to a gene: 5. On this clonotype itself: Its antigen is unidentified.

Study-wide findings and caveats: Authors suggested seasonal influenza vaccinations each recruit few new T cells.

One entry per CDR3 protein, called by TCRdb with MiXCR from the RT-PCR reads. In the table there are fewer than 550,000 distinct CDR3 sequences, 25% of which are singletons. The clonotype comes from a man aged 50 or older who received an inactivated influenza vaccine. The chain links TRBV5-1 to TRBJ2-2; 11 bases are shared with TRBD1. The material sequenced was CD4+ T cells sorted from PBMCs, taken roughly 5 days after vaccination. Here the CDR3 DNA reads TGCGCCAGCAGCTCGGACAGGGGGCTTTTCGGGGAGCTGTTTTTT. It specifies CASSSDRGLFGELFF. Together with reference TRBV5-1 and TRBJ2-2, the CDR3 gives the full variable domain: KAGVTQTPRYLIKTRGQQVTLSCSPISGHRSVSWYQQTPGQGLQFLFEYFSETQRNKGNFPGRFSGRQFSNSRSEMNVSTLELGDSALYLCASSSDRGLFGELFFGEGSRLTVL.